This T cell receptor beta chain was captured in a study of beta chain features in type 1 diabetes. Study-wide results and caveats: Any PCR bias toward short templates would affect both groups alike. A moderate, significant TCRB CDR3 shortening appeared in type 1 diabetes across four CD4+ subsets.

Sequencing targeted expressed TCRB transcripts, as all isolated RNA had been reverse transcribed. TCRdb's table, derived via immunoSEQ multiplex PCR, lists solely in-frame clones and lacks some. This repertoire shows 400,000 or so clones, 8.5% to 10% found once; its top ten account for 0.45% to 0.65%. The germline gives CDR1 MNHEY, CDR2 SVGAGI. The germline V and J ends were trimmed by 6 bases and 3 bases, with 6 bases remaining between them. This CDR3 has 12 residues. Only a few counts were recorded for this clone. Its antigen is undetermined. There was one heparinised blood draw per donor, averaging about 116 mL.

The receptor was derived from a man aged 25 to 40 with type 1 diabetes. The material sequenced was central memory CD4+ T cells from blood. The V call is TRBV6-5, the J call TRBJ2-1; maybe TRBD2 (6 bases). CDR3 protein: CASRGGYNEQFF. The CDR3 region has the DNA TGTGCCAGCAGGGGGGGCTACAATGAGCAGTTCTTC.